This T cell receptor beta chain was observed in a study of post-analysis software for immune sequencing data. In its sample, this clonotype was seen a few times. The antigen remains undetermined. Unique molecular identifiers featured in each of the TCR beta cDNA libraries. Yield was roughly 500,000 cDNA molecules from around 1 to 10 million T cells. MiXCR, run by TCRdb on the PCR reads, gives a single entry per CDR3 protein. The sample shows approximately 730,000 distinct CDR3 sequences, 46% of them seen only once. Looked up from germline, CDR1 is SQVTM and CDR2 is ANQGSEA. The CDR3 is 15 residues long. V shed 6 bases, J shed 2 bases, and the junction held 6 bases outside the gene matches. Findings and limits, study-wide: Samples prepared in the same batch strongly co-clustered by F measure. Among about 5 TRBV segments more frequent in patients than controls were TRBV5-6, TRBV5-1 and TRBV20-1. There was significantly lower normalized Chao1 diversity in multiple sclerosis patients than in controls.

This sequence was found in a girl between 5 and 17 years old with multiple sclerosis. Material for sequencing was blood. This rearrangement joins TRBV29-1 to TRBJ2-7; 14 bases fit TRBD2. The CDR3, as DNA: TGCAGCGTCACGAAGGGACTAGCGGGGGCCTACGAGCAGTACTTC. Its translation: CSVTKGLAGAYEQYF.